This is a list of T cell receptor beta chains from one sample in a study of beta chain features in type 1 diabetes. Some clones are missing from TCRdb's copy, which holds only in-frame ones; the method was immunoSEQ multiplex PCR. The sample contains more than 300,000 clones, around 9.3% of which appear only once. The sequenced sample was central memory CD4+ T cells from blood. The receptors originated from a man between 25 and 39 years old with type 1 diabetes. The CDR3 runs from the conserved cysteine through the conserved F or W. D genes are given only for firm matches. A row's size may be missing; if present it is once, few, many or a size class.

clone_size d_call j_call v_call cdr3_nt cdr3_aa
few - TRBJ2-7 TRBV6-5 TGTGCCAGCAGCTCTTCTAAGGGCGCCTACGAGCAGTACTTC CASSSSKGAYEQYF
- - TRBJ1-6 TRBV5-6 TGTGCCAGCAGCTCGTTCGAACAGGACTCTTATTCACCCCTCCACTTT CASSSFEQDSYSPLHF
- TRBD1 TRBJ1-3 TRBV7-2 TGTGCCAGCAGCTTAGGGACAGGGGGCGGAAACACCATATATTTT CASSLGTGGGNTIYF
- TRBD2 TRBJ2-3 TRBV2 TGTGCCAGCAGGCGGACTAGCGGGGGGAGCACAGATACGCAGTATTTT CASRRTSGGSTDTQYF
few - TRBJ1-1 TRBV30 TGTGCCTGGAGGCCCCAGGGGACGGTTGAAGCTTTCTTT CAWRPQGTVEAFF
many - TRBJ1-1 TRBV2 TGTGCCAGCAGTACCCGCGCCGAGGGGTTGAGCACTGAAGCTTTCTTT CASSTRAEGLSTEAFF
few - TRBJ2-2 TRBV6-5 TGTGCCAGCAGTTACTCGCAGAACACCGGGGAGCTGTTTTTT CASSYSQNTGELFF
- - TRBJ1-2 TRBV13 TGTGCCAGCAGCTTCTCAAACAGGGCGGACCTTTATGGCTACACCTTC CASSFSNRADLYGYTF
many TRBD1 TRBJ1-2 TRBV7-9 TGTGCCAGCAGCTTAACAGGGGCTCTCCGTGGCTACACCTTC CASSLTGALRGYTF
few - TRBJ1-1 TRBV5-1 TGCGCCAGCAGCGTTTCACTTAGGAACACTGAAGCTTTCTTT CASSVSLRNTEAFF
- TRBD1 TRBJ1-6 TRBV4-3 TGCGCCAGCAGCCAAGATTCGGGGACAGGGGGTTCACCCCTCCACTTT CASSQDSGTGGSPLHF
- - TRBJ2-5 TRBV7-2 TGTGCCAGCAGCCGCGCAGGGGAGACCCAGTACTTC CASSRAGETQYF
- TRBD2 TRBJ2-3 TRBV7-2 TGTGCCAGCAGCTTGAGACTAGCGGGGGGTGGGACAGATACGCAGTATTTT CASSLRLAGGGTDTQYF
- TRBD1 TRBJ1-2 TRBV11-2 TGTGCCAGCAGCGAAAAGGACAGGGGCTATGGCTACACCTTC CASSEKDRGYGYTF
few TRBD2 TRBJ2-5 TRBV7-8 TGTGCCAGCAGCTCGTTAGCGGGGGCACGGGAGACCCAGTACTTC CASSSLAGARETQYF
few - TRBJ1-2 TRBV7-2 TGTGCCAGCAGCCTATCAGGAGTCTATGGCTACACCTTC CASSLSGVYGYTF
few - TRBJ1-2 TRBV6-1 TGTGCCAGCAGTTTAGCGGCTGATGGCTACACCTTC CASSLAADGYTF
few - TRBJ1-2 TRBV28 TGTGCCAGCATCTACCGGGGGACGGACTATGGCTACACCTTC CASIYRGTDYGYTF
many - TRBJ2-1 TRBV30 TGTGCCTGGAGGCCAACAGGAGTCGGGCACAATGAGCAGTTCTTC CAWRPTGVGHNEQFF
few TRBD1 TRBJ2-7 TRBV7-8 TGTGCCAGCAGCTTATCGGGACAGGGATACGAGCAGTACTTC CASSLSGQGYEQYF
- - TRBJ1-6 TRBV9 TGTGCCAGCAGCGTAACAGGGAGCTCCTATAATTCACCCCTCCACTTT CASSVTGSSYNSPLHF
few - TRBJ1-4 TRBV7-2 TGTGCCAGCAGCTTAGGTGGGGGTACCCGGGAAAAACTGTTTTTT CASSLGGGTREKLFF
- - TRBJ2-5 TRBV15 TGTGCCACCAGCAGGGATGGAGAGACCCAGTACTTC CATSRDGETQYF
few TRBD1 TRBJ2-1 TRBV29-1 TGCAGCGGAACAGGGGACGACTACAATGAGCAGTTCTTC CSGTGDDYNEQFF
few - TRBJ1-2 TRBV7-2 TGTGCCAGCAGCCCGGGGCAGGGAAGGGATGGCTACACCTTC CASSPGQGRDGYTF
- TRBD1 TRBJ2-6 TRBV29-1 TGCAGCGTTGCGGGACAGGGGGCAGGGGCCAACGTCCTGACTTTC CSVAGQGAGANVLTF
- - TRBJ2-5 TRBV9 TGTGCCAGCAGCGTAGTAGGGGGGAGCCAAGAGACCCAGTACTTC CASSVVGGSQETQYF